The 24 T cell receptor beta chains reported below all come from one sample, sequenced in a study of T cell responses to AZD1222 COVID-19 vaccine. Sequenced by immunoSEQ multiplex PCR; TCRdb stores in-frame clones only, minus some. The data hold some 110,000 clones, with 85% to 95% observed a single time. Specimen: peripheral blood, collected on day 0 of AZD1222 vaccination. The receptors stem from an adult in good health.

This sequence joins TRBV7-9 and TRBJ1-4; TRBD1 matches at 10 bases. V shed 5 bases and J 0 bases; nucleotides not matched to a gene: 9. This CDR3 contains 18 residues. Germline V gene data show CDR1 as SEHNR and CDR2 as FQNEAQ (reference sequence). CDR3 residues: CASSIIAGTGATNEKLFF. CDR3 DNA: TGTGCCAGCAGCATCATTGCCGGGACAGGGGCAACTAATGAAAAACTGTTTTTT.

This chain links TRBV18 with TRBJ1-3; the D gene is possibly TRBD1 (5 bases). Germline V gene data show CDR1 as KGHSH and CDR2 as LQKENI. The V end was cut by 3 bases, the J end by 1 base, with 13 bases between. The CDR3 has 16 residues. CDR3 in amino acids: CASSPPGTGSGNTIYF. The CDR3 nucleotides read TGTGCCAGCTCACCCCCCGGGACTGGATCTGGAAACACCATATATTTT.

DNA for the CDR3: TGCAGCGTTGCAAGTTGGCTAGCGGGAGATTCAGATACGCAGTATTTT. Its translation is CSVASWLAGDSDTQYF. The V and J genes are TRBV29-1 and TRBJ2-3; 10 nucleotides agree with TRBD2. The germline V gene has CDR1 SQVTM and CDR2 ANQGSEA. V shed 4 bases, J shed 4 bases, and the junction held 11 bases outside the gene matches. CDR3 length: 16 residues.

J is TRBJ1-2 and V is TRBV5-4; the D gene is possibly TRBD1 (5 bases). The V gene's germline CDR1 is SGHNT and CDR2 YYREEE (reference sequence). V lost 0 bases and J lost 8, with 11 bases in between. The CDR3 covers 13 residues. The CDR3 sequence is CASSLASGLGYTF. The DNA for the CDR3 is TGTGCCAGCAGCTTGGCCTCAGGGCTCGGCTACACCTTC. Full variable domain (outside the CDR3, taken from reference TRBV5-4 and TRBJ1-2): ETGVTQSPTHLIKTRGQQVTLRCSSQSGHNTVSWYQQALGQGPQFIFQYYREEENGRGNFPPRFSGLQFPNYSSELNVNALELDDSALYLCASSLASGLGYTFGSGTRLTVV.

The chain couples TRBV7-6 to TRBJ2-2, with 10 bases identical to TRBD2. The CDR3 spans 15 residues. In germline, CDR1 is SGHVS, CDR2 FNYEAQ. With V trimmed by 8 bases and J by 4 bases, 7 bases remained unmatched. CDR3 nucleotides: TGTGCCAGCCTGCCGGGACTAGCGAGCACCGGGGAGCTGTTTTTT. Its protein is CASLPGLASTGELFF.

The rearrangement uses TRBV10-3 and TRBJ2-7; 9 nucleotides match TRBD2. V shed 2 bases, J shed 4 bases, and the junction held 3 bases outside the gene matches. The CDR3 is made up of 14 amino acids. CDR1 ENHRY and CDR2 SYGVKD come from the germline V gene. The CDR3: CAISEGGLAYEQYF. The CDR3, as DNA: TGTGCCATCAGTGAGGGGGGACTAGCATACGAGCAGTACTTC.

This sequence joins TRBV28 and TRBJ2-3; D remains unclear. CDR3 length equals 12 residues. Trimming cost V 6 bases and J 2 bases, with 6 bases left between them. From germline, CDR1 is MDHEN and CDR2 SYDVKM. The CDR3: CASRTVTDTQYF. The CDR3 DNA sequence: TGTGCCAGCAGAACGGTCACAGATACGCAGTATTTT.

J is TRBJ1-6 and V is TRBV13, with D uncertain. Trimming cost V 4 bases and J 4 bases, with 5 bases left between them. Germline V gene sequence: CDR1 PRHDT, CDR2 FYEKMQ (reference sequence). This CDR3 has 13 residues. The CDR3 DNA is TGTGCCAGCAGCTCGGGATATAATTCACCCCTCCACTTT. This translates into CASSSGYNSPLHF. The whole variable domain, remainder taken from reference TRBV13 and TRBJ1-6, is AAGVIQSPRHLIKEKRETATLKCYPIPRHDTVYWYQQGPGQDPQFLISFYEKMQSDKGSIPDRFSAQQFSDYHSELNMSSLELGDSALYFCASSSGYNSPLHFGNGTRLTVT.

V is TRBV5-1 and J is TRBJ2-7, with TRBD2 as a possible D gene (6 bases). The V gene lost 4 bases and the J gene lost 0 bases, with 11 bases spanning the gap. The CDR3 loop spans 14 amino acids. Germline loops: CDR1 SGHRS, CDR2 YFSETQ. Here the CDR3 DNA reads TGCGCCAGCAGCGTCACAGCGGGCTCCTACGAGCAGTACTTC. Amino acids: CASSVTAGSYEQYF.

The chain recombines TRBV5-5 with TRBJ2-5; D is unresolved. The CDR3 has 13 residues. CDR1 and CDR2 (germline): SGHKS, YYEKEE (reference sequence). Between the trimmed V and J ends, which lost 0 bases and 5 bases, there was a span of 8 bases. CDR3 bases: TGTGCCAGCAGCTTGGCCCGTGGGGAGACCCAGTACTTC. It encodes CASSLARGETQYF.

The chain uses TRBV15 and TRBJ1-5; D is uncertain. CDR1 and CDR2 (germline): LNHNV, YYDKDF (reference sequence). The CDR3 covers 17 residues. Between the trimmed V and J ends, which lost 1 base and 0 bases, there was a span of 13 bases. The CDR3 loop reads CATSRVQSAYSNQPQHF. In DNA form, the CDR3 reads TGTGCCACCAGCAGAGTCCAGAGTGCATATAGCAATCAGCCCCAGCATTTT.

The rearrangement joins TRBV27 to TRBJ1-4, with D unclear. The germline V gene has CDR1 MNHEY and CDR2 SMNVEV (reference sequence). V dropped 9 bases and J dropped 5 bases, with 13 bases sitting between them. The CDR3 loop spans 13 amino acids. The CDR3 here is CASKTGLNEKLFF. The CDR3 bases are TGTGCCAGTAAGACGGGCCTCAATGAAAAACTGTTTTTT.

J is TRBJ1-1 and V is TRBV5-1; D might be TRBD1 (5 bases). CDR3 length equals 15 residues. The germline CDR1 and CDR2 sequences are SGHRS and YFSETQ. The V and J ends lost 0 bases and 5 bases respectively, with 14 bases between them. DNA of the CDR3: TGCGCCAGCAGCTTGGCCGTGGGGCAACAAACTGAAGCTTTCTTT. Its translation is CASSLAVGQQTEAFF.

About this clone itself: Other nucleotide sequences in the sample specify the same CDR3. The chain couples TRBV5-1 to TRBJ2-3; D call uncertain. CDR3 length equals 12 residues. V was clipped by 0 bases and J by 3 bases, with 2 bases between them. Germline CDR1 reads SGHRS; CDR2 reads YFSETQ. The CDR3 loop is CASSLVTDTQYF. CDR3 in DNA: TGCGCCAGCAGCTTGGTGACAGATACGCAGTATTTT.

The CDR3 loop is CASSLGKASYEQYF. The CDR3 DNA reads TGTGCCAGCAGTTTGGGAAAGGCCTCCTACGAGCAGTACTTC. The V gene is TRBV27, the J gene TRBJ2-7, with D unclear. With 3 bases removed from V and 0 bases from J, the gap between germline ends came to 9 bases. Per the germline V gene, CDR1 is MNHEY and CDR2 is SMNVEV (reference sequence). This CDR3 is 14 amino acids long.

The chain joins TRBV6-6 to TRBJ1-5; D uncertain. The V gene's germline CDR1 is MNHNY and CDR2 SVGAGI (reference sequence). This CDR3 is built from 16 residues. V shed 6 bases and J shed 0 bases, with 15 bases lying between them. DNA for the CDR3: TGTGCCAGCAGCCCGGCTGGGATATATAGCAATCAGCCCCAGCATTTT. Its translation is CASSPAGIYSNQPQHF.

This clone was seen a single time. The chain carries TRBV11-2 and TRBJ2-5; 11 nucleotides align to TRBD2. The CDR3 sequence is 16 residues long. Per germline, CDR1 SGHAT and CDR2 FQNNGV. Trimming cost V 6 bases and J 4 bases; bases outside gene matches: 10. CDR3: CASRQIAGGRRETQYF. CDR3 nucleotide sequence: TGTGCCAGCAGACAAATAGCGGGAGGGCGACGAGAGACCCAGTACTTC.

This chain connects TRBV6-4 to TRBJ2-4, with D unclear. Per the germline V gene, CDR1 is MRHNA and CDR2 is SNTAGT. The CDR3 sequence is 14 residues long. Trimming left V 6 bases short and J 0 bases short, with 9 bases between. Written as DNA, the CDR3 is TGTGCCAGCAGGCCTCAACTAGCCAAAAACATTCAGTACTTC. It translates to CASRPQLAKNIQYF.

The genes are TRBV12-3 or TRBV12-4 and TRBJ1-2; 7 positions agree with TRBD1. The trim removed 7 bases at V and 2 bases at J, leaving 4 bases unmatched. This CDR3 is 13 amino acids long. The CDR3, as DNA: TGTGCCAGCATAGCACAGGGGAACTATGGCTACACCTTC. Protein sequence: CASIAQGNYGYTF.

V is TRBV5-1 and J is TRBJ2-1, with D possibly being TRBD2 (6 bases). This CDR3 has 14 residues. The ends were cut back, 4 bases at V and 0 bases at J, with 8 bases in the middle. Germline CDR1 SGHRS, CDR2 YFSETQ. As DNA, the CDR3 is TGCGCCAGCAGCGGGCGGGGCTCCTACAATGAGCAGTTCTTC. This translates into CASSGRGSYNEQFF.

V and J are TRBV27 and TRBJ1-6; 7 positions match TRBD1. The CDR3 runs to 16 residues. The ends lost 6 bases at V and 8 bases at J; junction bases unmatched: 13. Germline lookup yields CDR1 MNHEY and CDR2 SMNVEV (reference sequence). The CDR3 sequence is CASRAKFGTAYSPLHF. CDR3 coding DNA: TGTGCCAGCAGAGCAAAATTCGGGACAGCATATTCACCCCTCCACTTT.

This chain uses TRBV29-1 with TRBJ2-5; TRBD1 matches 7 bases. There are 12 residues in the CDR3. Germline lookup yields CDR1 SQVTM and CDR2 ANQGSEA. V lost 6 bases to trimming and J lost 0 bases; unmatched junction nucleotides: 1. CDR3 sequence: CSVDRYQETQYF. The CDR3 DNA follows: TGCAGCGTGGACAGGTACCAAGAGACCCAGTACTTC.

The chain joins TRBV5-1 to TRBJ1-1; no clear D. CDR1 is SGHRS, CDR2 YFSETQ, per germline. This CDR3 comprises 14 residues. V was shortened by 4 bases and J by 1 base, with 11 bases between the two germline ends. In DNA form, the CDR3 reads TGCGCCAGCAGCCCCTACCCGGCGAACACTGAAGCTTTCTTT. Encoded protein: CASSPYPANTEAFF.

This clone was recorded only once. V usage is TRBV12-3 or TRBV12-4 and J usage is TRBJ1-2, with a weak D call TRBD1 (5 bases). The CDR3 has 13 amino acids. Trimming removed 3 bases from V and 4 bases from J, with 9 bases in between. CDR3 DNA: TGTGCCAGCAGTTTCAGTACAGGCTATGGCTACACCTTC. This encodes CASSFSTGYGYTF.